This T cell receptor (beta chain) was recorded in a study of T cells in women clearing cervical HPV infection. General observations from the study: CIN3+ cases had significantly higher TCR richness than controls; evenness did not differ.

Profiled with immunoSEQ multiplex PCR; TCRdb holds only in-frame clones, not every one. This table holds roughly 12,000 clones. As concerns this clone: Its specificity is not known. Germline and junction disagree at one end, which may indicate a read error. The CDR3 end is not reached by the read, which stops 3 residues before it; the germline J gene fills it in.

This CDR3 contains 17 residues. Germline V gene sequence: CDR1 LGHNA, CDR2 YNFKEQ. This clonotype was obtained from a woman aged 18-70 years with a cervical HPV16 infection that either progressed to CIN3+ or cleared (not recorded which). V is TRBV4-2 and J is TRBJ2-3; D is perhaps TRBD1 (6 bases). Sequencing was carried out using blood buffy coat. This chain's CDR3 is CASSHPMGQGLGNTQYF. The covered CDR3 bases are TGCGCCAGCAGCCACCCGATGGGGCAGGGGCTTGGAAATACG.